This TCR beta chain derives from a study of T-cell memory formation after mild COVID-19. TCRdb used MiXCR to reprocess the 5' RACE reads, holding one entry per CDR3 protein. The sample has 250,000 to 400,000 distinct CDR3 sequences; 13% to 15% are singletons. V gave up 3 bases and J gave up 2 bases, with 12 bases separating them. The germline V gene has CDR1 SGHRS and CDR2 YFSETQ. This CDR3 has 14 amino acids. This TCR came from a man between 18 and 35 years old who had mild COVID-19 (a few samples of this study predate the infection). Cell type and time point are not known. The sample consisted of PBMCs or a T cell subset sorted from them (not recorded which). V usage is TRBV5-1 and J usage is TRBJ2-7; D may match TRBD1 or TRBD2 (5 bases each). CDR3 nucleotides: TGCGCCAGCAGCTCCTGGGACCAAACCTACGAGCAGTACTTC. Protein sequence: CASSSWDQTYEQYF.